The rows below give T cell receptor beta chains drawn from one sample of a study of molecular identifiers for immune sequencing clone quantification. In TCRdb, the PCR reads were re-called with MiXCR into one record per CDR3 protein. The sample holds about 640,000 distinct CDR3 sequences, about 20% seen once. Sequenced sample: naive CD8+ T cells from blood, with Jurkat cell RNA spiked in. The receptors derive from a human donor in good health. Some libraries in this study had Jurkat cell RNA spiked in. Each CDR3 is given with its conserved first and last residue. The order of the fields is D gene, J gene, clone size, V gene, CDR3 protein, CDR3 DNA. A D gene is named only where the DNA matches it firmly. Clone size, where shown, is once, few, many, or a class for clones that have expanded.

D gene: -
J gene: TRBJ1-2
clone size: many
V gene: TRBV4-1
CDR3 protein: CASSQDRRGYTF
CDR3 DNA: TGCGCCAGCAGCCAAGATCGAAGAGGCTACACCTTC

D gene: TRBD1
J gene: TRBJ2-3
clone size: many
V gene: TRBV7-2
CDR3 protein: CASSFRDREVDTQYF
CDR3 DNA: TGTGCCAGCAGCTTCCGGGACAGGGAAGTCGATACGCAGTATTTT

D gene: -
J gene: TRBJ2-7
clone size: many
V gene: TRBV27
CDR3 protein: CASSITRPEQYF
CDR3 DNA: TGTGCCAGCAGTATAACTAGGCCCGAGCAGTACTTC

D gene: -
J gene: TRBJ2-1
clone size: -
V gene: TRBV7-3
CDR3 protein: CASSSTGTQYDEQFF
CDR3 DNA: TGTGCCAGCAGCTCCACCGGGACTCAATACGATGAGCAGTTCTTC

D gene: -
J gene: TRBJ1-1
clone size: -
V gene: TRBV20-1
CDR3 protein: CSVREDRAGAVLTEAFF
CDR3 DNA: TGCAGTGTTAGAGAAGATAGGGCAGGGGCAGTTCTAACTGAAGCTTTCTTT

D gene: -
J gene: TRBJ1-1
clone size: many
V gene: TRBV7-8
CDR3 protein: CASSAPGAMGTEAFF
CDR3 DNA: TGTGCCAGCAGCGCACCAGGGGCCATGGGGACTGAAGCTTTCTTT

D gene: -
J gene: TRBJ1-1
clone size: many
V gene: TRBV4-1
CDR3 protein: CASSQDGAGRSNTEAFF
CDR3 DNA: TGCGCCAGCAGCCAAGATGGCGCAGGGAGATCGAACACTGAAGCTTTCTTT

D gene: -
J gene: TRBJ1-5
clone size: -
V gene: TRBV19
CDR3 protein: CAGRIGRGNQPQHF
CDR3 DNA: TGTGCCGGTAGGATAGGCCGGGGCAATCAGCCCCAGCATTTT

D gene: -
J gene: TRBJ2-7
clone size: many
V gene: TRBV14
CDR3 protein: CASSLSGSDSYEQYF
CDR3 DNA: TGTGCCAGCAGCCTATCGGGTAGCGACTCCTACGAGCAGTACTTC

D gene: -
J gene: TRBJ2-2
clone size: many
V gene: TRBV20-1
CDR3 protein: CSARNRNNTGELFF
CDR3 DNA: TGCAGTGCTAGAAACAGAAACAACACCGGGGAGCTGTTTTTT

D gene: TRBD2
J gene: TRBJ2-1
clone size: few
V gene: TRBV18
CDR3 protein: CASSPSSGGHYNEQFF
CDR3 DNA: TGTGCCAGCTCACCATCTAGCGGGGGGCATTACAATGAGCAGTTCTTC

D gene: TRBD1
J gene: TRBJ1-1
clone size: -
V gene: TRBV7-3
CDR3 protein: CASRRTGNTGAFF
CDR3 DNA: TGTGCCAGCAGGCGGACAGGGAACACTGGAGCTTTCTTT

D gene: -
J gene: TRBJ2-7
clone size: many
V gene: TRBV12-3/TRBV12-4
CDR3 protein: CASSPLNPGEQYF
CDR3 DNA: TGTGCCAGCAGTCCGCTAAATCCGGGGGAGCAGTACTTC

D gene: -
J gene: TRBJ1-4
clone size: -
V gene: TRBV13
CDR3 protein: CASSWGTNEKLLF
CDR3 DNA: TGTGCCAGCAGCTGGGGGACTAATGAAAAACTGTTATTT

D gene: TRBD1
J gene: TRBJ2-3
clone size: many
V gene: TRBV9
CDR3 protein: CASSVDGRGPDTQYF
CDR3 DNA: TGTGCCAGCAGCGTAGATGGCAGGGGGCCAGATACGCAGTATTTT

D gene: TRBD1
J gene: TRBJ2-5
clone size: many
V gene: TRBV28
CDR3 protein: CASSPGTGIETQYF
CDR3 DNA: TGTGCCAGCAGCCCCGGGACAGGGATTGAGACCCAGTACTTC

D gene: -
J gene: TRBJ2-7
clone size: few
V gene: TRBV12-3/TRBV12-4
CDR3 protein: CASSLPMRKVSYEQYF
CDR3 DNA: TGTGCCAGCAGTTTACCCATGAGGAAGGTCTCCTACGAGCAGTACTTC

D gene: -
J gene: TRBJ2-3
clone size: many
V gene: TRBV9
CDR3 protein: CASSVGTFTTDTQYF
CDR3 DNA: TGTGCCAGCAGCGTTGGGACATTTACTACAGATACGCAGTATTTT

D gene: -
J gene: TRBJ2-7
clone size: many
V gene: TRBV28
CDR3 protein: CASSPHWSDEQYF
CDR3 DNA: TGTGCCAGCAGCCCCCATTGGTCCGACGAGCAGTACTTC

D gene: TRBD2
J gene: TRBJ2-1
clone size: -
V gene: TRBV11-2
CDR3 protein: CASSSLRTSDYNEQFF
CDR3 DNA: TGTGCCAGCAGCTCACTACGGACTAGCGACTACAATGAGCAGTTCTTC

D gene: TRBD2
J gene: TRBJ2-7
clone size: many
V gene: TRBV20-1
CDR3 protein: CSALGGALRDEQYF
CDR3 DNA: TGCAGTGCCCTCGGGGGGGCCTTGCGGGACGAGCAGTACTTC

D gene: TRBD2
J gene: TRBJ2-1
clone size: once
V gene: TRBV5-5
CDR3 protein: CASSLNPGLADERFF
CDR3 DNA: TGTGCCAGCAGCTTGAATCCTGGACTAGCCGATGAGCGGTTCTTC

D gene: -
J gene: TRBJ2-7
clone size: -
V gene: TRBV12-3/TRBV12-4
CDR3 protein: CASSFGDISYEQYF
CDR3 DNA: TGTGCCAGCAGTTTCGGGGACATCTCCTACGAGCAGTACTTC